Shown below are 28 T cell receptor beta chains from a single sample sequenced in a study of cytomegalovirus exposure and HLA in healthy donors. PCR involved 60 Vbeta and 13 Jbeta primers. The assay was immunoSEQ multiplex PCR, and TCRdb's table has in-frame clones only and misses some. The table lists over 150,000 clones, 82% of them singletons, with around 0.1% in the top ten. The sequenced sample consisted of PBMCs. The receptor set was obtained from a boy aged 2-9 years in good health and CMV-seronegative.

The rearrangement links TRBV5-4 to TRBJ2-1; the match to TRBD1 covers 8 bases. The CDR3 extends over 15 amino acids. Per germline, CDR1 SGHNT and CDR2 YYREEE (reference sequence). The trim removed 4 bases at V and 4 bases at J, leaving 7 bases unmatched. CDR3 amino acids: CASSDRDRLYNEQFF. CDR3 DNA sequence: TGTGCCAGCAGCGACCGGGACAGGCTATACAATGAGCAGTTCTTC.

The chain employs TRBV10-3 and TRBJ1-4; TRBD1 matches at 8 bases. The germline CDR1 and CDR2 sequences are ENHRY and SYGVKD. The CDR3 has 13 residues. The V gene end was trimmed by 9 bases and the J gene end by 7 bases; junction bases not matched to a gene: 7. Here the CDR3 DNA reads TGTGCCATAACAGGGGGAGTAGGTGAAAAACTGTTTTTT. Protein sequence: CAITGGVGEKLFF.

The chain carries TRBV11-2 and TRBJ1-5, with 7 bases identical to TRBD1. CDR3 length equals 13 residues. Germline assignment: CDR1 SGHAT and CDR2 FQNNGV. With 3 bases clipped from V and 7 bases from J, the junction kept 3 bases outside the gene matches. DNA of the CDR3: TGTGCCAGCAGCTTCGGACAGGAACAGCCCCAGCATTTT. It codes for CASSFGQEQPQHF.

The CDR3 loop is CASSYRVGGTNGYTF. The CDR3 nucleotides are TGTGCCAGCAGTTACCGGGTGGGGGGGACGAATGGCTACACCTTC. This sequence joins TRBV6-5 and TRBJ1-2; TRBD1 might be the D (5 bases). Deletions cut 2 bases from V and 6 bases from J, with 16 bases between. The CDR3 has 15 residues. Germline lookup yields CDR1 MNHEY and CDR2 SVGAGI.

CDR3 sequence (DNA): TGTGCCAGTAGTATGGATCGGGATCAGCCCCAGCATTTT. Amino acid sequence: CASSMDRDQPQHF. This rearrangement joins TRBV19 to TRBJ1-5; D gene ambiguous. CDR3 size: 13 residues. Trimming took off 3 bases at V and 5 bases at J, with 8 bases between the two ends. Germline values: CDR1 LNHDA, CDR2 SQIVND (reference sequence).

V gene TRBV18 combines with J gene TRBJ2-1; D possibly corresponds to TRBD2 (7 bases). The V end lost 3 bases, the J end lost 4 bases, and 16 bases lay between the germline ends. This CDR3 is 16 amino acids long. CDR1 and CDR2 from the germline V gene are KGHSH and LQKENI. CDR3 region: CASSPTGGGAYNEQFF. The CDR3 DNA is TGTGCCAGCTCACCTACCGGAGGGGGGGCTTACAATGAGCAGTTCTTC.

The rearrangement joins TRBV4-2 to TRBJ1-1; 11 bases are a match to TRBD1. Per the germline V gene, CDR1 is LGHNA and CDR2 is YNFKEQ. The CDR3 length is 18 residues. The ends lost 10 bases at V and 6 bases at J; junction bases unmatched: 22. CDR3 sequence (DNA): TGTGCCACCTCCTATATCTTGACCGGACAGGGGGCTGGCGCTGAAGCTTTCTTT. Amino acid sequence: CATSYILTGQGAGAEAFF.

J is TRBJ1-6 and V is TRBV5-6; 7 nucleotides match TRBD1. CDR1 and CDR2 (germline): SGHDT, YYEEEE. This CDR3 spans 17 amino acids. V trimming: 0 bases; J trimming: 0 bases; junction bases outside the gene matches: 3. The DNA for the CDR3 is TGTGCCAGCAGCTTGGCCAGGGGGAACTCCTATAATTCACCCCTCCACTTT. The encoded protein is CASSLARGNSYNSPLHF. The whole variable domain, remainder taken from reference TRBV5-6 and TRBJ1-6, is DAGVTQSPTHLIKTRGQQVTLRCSPKSGHDTVSWYQQALGQGPQFIFQYYEEEERQRGNFPDRFSGHQFPNYSSELNVNALLLGDSALYLCASSLARGNSYNSPLHFGNGTRLTVT.

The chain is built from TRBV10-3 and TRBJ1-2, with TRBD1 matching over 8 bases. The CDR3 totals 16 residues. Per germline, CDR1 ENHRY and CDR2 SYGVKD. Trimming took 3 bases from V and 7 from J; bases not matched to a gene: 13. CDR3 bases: TGTGCCATCAGTGATGAGGACAGGGAGGCCCTGCGTGGCTACACCTTC. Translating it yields CAISDEDREALRGYTF.

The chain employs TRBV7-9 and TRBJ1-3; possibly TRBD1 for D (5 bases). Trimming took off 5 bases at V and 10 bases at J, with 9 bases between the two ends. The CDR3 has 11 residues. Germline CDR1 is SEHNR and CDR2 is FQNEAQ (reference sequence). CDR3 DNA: TGTGCCAGCAGCCCGGGGGGAACCATATATTTT. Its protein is CASSPGGTIYF.

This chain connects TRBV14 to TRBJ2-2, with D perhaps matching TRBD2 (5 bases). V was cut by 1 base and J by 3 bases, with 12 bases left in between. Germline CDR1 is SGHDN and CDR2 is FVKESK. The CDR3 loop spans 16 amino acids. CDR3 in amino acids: CASSQVSRRDTGELFF. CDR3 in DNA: TGTGCCAGCAGCCAAGTTAGTAGGCGGGACACCGGGGAGCTGTTTTTT.

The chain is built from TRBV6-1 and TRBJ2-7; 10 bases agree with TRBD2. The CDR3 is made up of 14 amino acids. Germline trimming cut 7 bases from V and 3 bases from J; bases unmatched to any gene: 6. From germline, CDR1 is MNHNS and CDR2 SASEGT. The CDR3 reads CASTLAGVNYEQYF. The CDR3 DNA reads TGTGCCAGCACTCTAGCGGGGGTAAACTACGAGCAGTACTTC.

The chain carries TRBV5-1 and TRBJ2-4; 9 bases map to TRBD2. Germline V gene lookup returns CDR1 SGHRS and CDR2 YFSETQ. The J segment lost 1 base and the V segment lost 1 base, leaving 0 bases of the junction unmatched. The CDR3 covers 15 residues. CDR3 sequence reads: CASSLLAGAKNIQYF. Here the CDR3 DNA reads TGCGCCAGCAGCTTGCTAGCGGGGGCCAAAAACATTCAGTACTTC.

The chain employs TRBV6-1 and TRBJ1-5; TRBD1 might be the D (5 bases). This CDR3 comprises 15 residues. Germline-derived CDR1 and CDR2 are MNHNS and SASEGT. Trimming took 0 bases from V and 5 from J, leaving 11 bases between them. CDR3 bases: TGTGCCAGCAGTGAAGCCAAGGGGTCAGATCAGCCCCAGCATTTT. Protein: CASSEAKGSDQPQHF.

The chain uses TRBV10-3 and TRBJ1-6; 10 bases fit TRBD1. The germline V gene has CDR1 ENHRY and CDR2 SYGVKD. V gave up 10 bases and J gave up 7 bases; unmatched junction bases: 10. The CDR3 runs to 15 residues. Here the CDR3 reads CATTRLDRGNSPLHF. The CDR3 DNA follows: TGTGCCACCACCCGTTTGGACAGGGGGAATTCACCCCTCCACTTT.

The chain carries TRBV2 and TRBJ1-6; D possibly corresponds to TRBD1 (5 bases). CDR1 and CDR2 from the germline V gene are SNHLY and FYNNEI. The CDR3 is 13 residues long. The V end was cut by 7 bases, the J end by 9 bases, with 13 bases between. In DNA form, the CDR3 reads TGTGCCAGCAATGGGGTCAGGGCTTCACCCCTCCACTTT. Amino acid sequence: CASNGVRASPLHF.

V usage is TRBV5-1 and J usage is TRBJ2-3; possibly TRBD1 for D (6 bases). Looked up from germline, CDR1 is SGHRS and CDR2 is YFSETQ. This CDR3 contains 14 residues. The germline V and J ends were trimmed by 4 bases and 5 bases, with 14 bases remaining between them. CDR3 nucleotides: TGCGCCAGCAGCCCGCGCTTAGGGGGAGATACGCAGTATTTT. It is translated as CASSPRLGGDTQYF.

The CDR3 reads CASSVPGLAGGKQFF. CDR3 in DNA: TGTGCCAGCAGCGTACCGGGACTAGCGGGGGGGAAGCAGTTCTTC. The chain joins TRBV11-1 to TRBJ2-1, with TRBD2 matching over 16 bases. The trim removed 5 bases at V and 11 bases at J, leaving 6 bases unmatched. Germline V gives CDR1 SGHAT, CDR2 FQDESV (reference sequence). This CDR3 contains 15 residues.

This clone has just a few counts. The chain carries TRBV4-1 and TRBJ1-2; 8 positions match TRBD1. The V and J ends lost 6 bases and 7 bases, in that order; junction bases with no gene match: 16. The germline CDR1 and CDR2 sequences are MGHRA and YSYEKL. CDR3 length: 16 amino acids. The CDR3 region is CASSQPGQVPGGGYTF. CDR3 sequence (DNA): TGCGCCAGCAGTCAACCGGGACAGGTGCCCGGGGGTGGCTACACCTTC.

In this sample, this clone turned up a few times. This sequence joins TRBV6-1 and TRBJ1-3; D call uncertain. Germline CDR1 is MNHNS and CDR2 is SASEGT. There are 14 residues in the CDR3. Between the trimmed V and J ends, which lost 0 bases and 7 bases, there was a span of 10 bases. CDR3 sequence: CASSEASFMNTIYF. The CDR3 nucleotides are TGTGCCAGCAGTGAAGCCTCCTTTATGAACACCATATATTTT.

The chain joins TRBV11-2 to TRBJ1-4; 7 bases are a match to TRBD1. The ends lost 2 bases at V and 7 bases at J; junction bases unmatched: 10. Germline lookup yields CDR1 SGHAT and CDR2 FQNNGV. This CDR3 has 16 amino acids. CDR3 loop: CASSLQPGQTFEKLFF. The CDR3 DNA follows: TGTGCCAGCAGCTTACAACCGGGACAGACATTTGAAAAACTGTTTTTT.

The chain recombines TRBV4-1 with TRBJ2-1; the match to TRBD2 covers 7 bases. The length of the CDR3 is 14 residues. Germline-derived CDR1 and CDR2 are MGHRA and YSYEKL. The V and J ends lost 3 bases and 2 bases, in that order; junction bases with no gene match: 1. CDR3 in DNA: TGCGCCAGCAGCCAGCTAGCGGCCTACAATGAGCAGTTCTTC. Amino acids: CASSQLAAYNEQFF.

The CDR3 sequence: CASSPLRGGGDSGDQPQHF. CDR3 nucleotide sequence: TGTGCCAGCAGCCCCCTCCGGGGGGGAGGTGATAGCGGGGATCAGCCCCAGCATTTT. V gene TRBV7-3 combines with J gene TRBJ1-5; perhaps TRBD1 as D (5 bases). This CDR3 contains 19 residues. Trimming shortened V by 5 bases and J by 5 bases, and 28 bases separated the two germline ends. CDR1 SGHTA and CDR2 FQGTGA come from the germline V gene.

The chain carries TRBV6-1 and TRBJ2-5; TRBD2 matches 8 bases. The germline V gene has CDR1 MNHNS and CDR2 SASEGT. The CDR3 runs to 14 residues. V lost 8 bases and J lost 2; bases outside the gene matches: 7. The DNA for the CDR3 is TGTGCCAGCTGGGAAGCGGGGGCACAAGAGACCCAGTACTTC. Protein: CASWEAGAQETQYF.

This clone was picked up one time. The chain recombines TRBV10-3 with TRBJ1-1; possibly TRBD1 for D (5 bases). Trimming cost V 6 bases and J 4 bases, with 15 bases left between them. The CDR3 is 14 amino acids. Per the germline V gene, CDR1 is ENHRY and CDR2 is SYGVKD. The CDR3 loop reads CAISEITGATEAFF. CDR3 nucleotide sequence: TGTGCCATCAGCGAAATAACAGGAGCCACTGAAGCTTTCTTT.

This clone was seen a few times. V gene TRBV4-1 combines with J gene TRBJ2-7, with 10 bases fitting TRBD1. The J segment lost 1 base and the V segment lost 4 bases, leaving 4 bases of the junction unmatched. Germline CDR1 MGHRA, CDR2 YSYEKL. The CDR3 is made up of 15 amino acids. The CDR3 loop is CASSLRQGASYEQYF. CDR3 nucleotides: TGCGCCAGCAGCCTCAGACAGGGGGCGTCCTACGAGCAGTACTTC.

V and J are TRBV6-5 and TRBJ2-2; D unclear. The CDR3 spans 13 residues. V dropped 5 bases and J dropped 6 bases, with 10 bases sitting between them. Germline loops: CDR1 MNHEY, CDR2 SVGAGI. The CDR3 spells CASSVRTPGELFF. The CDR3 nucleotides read TGTGCCAGCAGTGTGCGTACCCCCGGGGAGCTGTTTTTT.

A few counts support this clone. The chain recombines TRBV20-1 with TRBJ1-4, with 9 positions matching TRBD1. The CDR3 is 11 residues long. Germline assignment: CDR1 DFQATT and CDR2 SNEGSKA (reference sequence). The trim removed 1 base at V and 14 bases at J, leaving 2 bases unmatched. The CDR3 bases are TGCAGTGCTAGAGGGGGACAGGGTCTGTTTTTT. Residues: CSARGGQGLFF.